The clone carrying this T cell receptor (beta chain) appeared a single time. Germline loops: CDR1 SQVTM, CDR2 ANQGSEA. V was pared by 7 bases and J by 3 bases, with 10 bases of the junction left unmatched. The CDR3 has 14 residues. These data are taken from a study of blood T cell repertoires in COVID-19. TCRdb's table, derived via immunoSEQ multiplex PCR, lists solely in-frame clones and lacks some. Among 100,000 to 120,000 clones, approximately 65% were seen once, and the ten largest hold 7.6%. The sample comprised peripheral blood. The chain carries TRBV29-1 and TRBJ2-5; TRBD1 matches at 8 bases. This TCR was recovered from a woman aged 55-69 years with acute or convalescent COVID-19. CDR3 residues: CSAALQGAEETQYF. The CDR3 nucleotides read TGCAGCGCCGCACTCCAGGGGGCTGAAGAGACCCAGTACTTC.